This entry is about one T cell receptor (beta chain). This sample is part of a study of T cell changes during pregnancy in multiple sclerosis. The method was immunoSEQ multiplex PCR; TCRdb's version includes in-frame clones alone and lacks a portion of them. The sample includes roughly 100,000 clones, about nine tenths of them seen just once. Trimming took off 8 bases at V and 1 base at J, with 15 bases between the two ends. The CDR3 is made up of 15 amino acids. The germline CDR1 and CDR2 sequences are MGHRA and YSYEKL. This receptor was obtained from a female donor with multiple sclerosis, enrolled in a pregnancy study. The chain joins TRBV4-1 to TRBJ2-1; D is perhaps TRBD1 (5 bases). Sequences were derived from peripheral blood, sampled after pregnancy. The CDR3 DNA is TGCGCCAGCGGACCAGGGTTGTTATCCTACAATGAGCAGTTCTTC. It specifies CASGPGLLSYNEQFF.